Following are 20 T cell receptor beta chains from one sample sequenced in a study of blood T cell repertoires in COVID-19. Using immunoSEQ multiplex PCR, the repertoire was profiled, and TCRdb retains in-frame clones only, with some absent. The repertoire holds about 150,000 clones, with approximately 80% as singletons. The sequenced material came from peripheral blood. The receptors come from a woman in her sixties or seventies with acute or convalescent COVID-19.

V gene TRBV9 combines with J gene TRBJ2-3; the match to TRBD2 covers 12 bases. Germline V lookup: CDR1 SGDLS, CDR2 YYNGEE. Trimming removed 4 bases from V and 5 bases from J; junction bases left unmatched: 11. This CDR3 contains 17 residues. For the CDR3, the DNA is TGTGCCAGCAGCCACCACTCTAGCGGGGGGGCCGGAGATACGCAGTATTTT. It encodes CASSHHSSGGAGDTQYF.

The rearrangement links TRBV27 to TRBJ2-7; TRBD1 might be the D (5 bases). This CDR3 contains 13 residues. The V gene lost 10 bases and the J gene lost 0 bases, with 13 bases spanning the gap. Germline loops: CDR1 MNHEY, CDR2 SMNVEV (reference sequence). CDR3 region: CATSDIHSYEQYF. In DNA, the CDR3 is TGTGCCACCTCGGACATCCACTCCTACGAGCAGTACTTC.

The gene calls are TRBV7-2 and TRBJ2-1; tentative D call: TRBD2 (6 bases). Trimming cost V 3 bases and J 2 bases, with 17 bases left between them. This CDR3 has 17 amino acids. CDR1 and CDR2 (germline): SGHTA, FQGNSA. CDR3 sequence: CASSFIGGANPYNEQFF. CDR3 DNA sequence: TGTGCCAGCAGCTTCATCGGCGGGGCTAACCCCTACAATGAGCAGTTCTTC.

The chain has TRBV11-2 and TRBJ2-5; perhaps TRBD1 as D (5 bases). The ends were cut back, 5 bases at V and 5 bases at J, with 12 bases in the middle. The length of the CDR3 is 13 residues. Germline V gene lookup returns CDR1 SGHAT and CDR2 FQNNGV. The CDR3 DNA reads as TGTGCCAGCAGCCGTAGGGGCGCGGAGACCCAGTACTTC. Amino acids: CASSRRGAETQYF.

This chain connects TRBV25-1 to TRBJ1-1; D is unclear. The CDR3 sequence is 14 residues long. Germline V gives CDR1 MGHDK, CDR2 SYGVNS. Deletions cut 0 bases from V and 8 bases from J, with 13 bases between. CDR3: CASSEYLSTGEAFF. CDR3 coding DNA: TGTGCCAGCAGTGAATATCTGTCCACGGGGGAAGCTTTCTTT.

Comment on this clone: Relative to the germline gene, one junction end is altered; a read error may explain this. V gene TRBV6-1 combines with J gene TRBJ2-1, with 9 bases aligning to TRBD2. Germline V CDR1 and CDR2: MNHNS, SASEGT. The CDR3 spans 15 residues. The CDR3 region is CASSQAGGSYNEQFF. DNA for the CDR3: TGTGCCAGCAGTCAAGCGGGAGGCTCCTACAATGAGCAGTTCTTC.

The chain employs TRBV28 and TRBJ1-2; D remains ambiguous. V was clipped by 5 bases and J by 5 bases, with 9 bases between them. The CDR3 spans 12 residues. Germline values: CDR1 MDHEN, CDR2 SYDVKM. The DNA of the CDR3 is TGTGCCAGCAGTCCTGCGGGGTATGGCTACACCTTC. The encoded protein is CASSPAGYGYTF.

The chain combines TRBV5-4 with TRBJ1-1, with D hard to call. With 1 base removed from V and 4 bases from J, the gap between germline ends came to 11 bases. CDR3 length equals 14 residues. Germline V CDR1 and CDR2: SGHNT, YYREEE (reference sequence). CDR3 region: CASSLLEEFTEAFF. In nucleotides, the CDR3 is TGTGCCAGCAGCTTGTTAGAAGAGTTCACTGAAGCTTTCTTT.

The chain combines TRBV29-1 with TRBJ1-3; TRBD1 aligns across 7 bases. This CDR3 region has 14 residues. With 6 bases clipped from V and 0 bases from J, the junction kept 5 bases outside the gene matches. The germline CDR1 and CDR2 sequences are SQVTM and ANQGSEA. CDR3 region: CSVQGGGSGNTIYF. In DNA form, the CDR3 reads TGCAGCGTCCAGGGGGGAGGCTCTGGAAACACCATATATTTT. Variable domain in full (rest from reference TRBV29-1 and TRBJ1-3): SAVISQKPSRDICQRGTSLTIQCQVDSQVTMMFWYRQQPGQSLTLIATANQGSEATYESGFVIDKFPISRPNLTFSTLTVSNMSPEDSSIYLCSVQGGGSGNTIYFGEGSWLTVV.

As concerns this clone: The same CDR3 can be traced to other DNA sequences in this sample. The V gene is TRBV5-1, the J gene TRBJ1-1; D perhaps matches TRBD1 (5 bases). With 0 bases removed from V and 5 bases from J, the gap between germline ends came to 14 bases. Germline lookup yields CDR1 SGHRS and CDR2 YFSETQ. This CDR3 comprises 15 residues. The CDR3 spells CASSLAGQGGTEAFF. Written as DNA, the CDR3 is TGCGCCAGCAGCTTGGCCGGGCAGGGAGGGACTGAAGCTTTCTTT.

The chain uses TRBV3-1 (or the pseudogene TRBV3-2) and TRBJ2-1, with D unresolved. CDR1 is LGHDT and CDR2 is YNNKEL in the germline V gene (reference sequence). The CDR3 extends over 14 amino acids. Trimming pared 1 base from V and 12 bases from J, leaving 16 bases between. The CDR3 loop reads CASSQGKARSTQFF. CDR3 coding DNA: TGTGCCAGCAGCCAAGGAAAGGCGCGGTCCACGCAGTTCTTC.

The chain recombines TRBV7-3 with TRBJ2-7; D possibly corresponds to TRBD2 (6 bases). Trimming pared 5 bases from V and 9 bases from J, leaving 17 bases between. Germline V CDR1 and CDR2: SGHTA, FQGTGA. This CDR3 is 13 amino acids long. Written as DNA, the CDR3 is TGTGCCAGCAGCCAAGCCGACCCCGGGAGGCAGTACTTC. Its translation is CASSQADPGRQYF.

About this clone: Its ends do not fully match the called genes, so a read error is possible. J is TRBJ2-1 and V is TRBV10-1; the match to TRBD1 covers 8 bases. The CDR3 has 12 residues. Germline V CDR1 and CDR2: WNHNN, SYGVQD (reference sequence). The CDR3 here is CASSDSGGTWVF. The DNA for the CDR3 is TGCGCCAGCAGTGATTCAGGGGGCACTTGGGTCTTC.

This chain connects TRBV15 to TRBJ1-1, with 7 bases fitting TRBD1. Germline-derived CDR1 and CDR2 are LNHNV and YYDKDF (reference sequence). The CDR3 extends over 15 amino acids. Trimming took 1 base from V and 2 from J; bases not matched to a gene: 4. The CDR3 sequence: CATSRGGQVNTEAFF. The CDR3 nucleotides are TGTGCCACCAGCAGAGGAGGACAGGTTAACACTGAAGCTTTCTTT.

The chain recombines TRBV5-6 with TRBJ2-2; the match to TRBD2 covers 9 bases. Per the germline V gene, CDR1 is SGHDT and CDR2 is YYEEEE. There are 17 residues in the CDR3. The V gene end was trimmed by 2 bases and the J gene end by 4 bases; junction bases not matched to a gene: 9. The CDR3 sequence: CASSFWRGAGGTGELFF. CDR3 coding DNA: TGTGCCAGCAGCTTCTGGAGGGGAGCGGGGGGCACCGGGGAGCTGTTTTTT.

The chain employs TRBV18 and TRBJ1-2, with D possibly TRBD1 on 6 matching bases. Germline loops: CDR1 KGHSH, CDR2 LQKENI. The CDR3 runs to 13 residues. V was pared by 5 bases and J by 5 bases, with 12 bases between. The CDR3 loop is CASSFGQKYGYTF. DNA for the CDR3: TGTGCCAGCTCATTCGGACAGAAATATGGCTACACCTTC. The full variable domain, its missing parts supplied by reference TRBV18 and TRBJ1-2, is NAGVMQNPRHLVRRRGQEARLRCSPMKGHSHVYWYRQLPEEGLKFMVYLQKENIIDESGMPKERFSAEFPKEGPSILRIQQVVRGDSAAYFCASSFGQKYGYTFGSGTRLTVV.

The CDR3 DNA reads TGTGCCAGCAGTTACGGCCTAGCGGGCGCCGAGACCCAGTACTTC. Protein: CASSYGLAGAETQYF. The V call is TRBV6-5, the J call TRBJ2-5; 8 bases align to TRBD2. Germline V gives CDR1 MNHEY, CDR2 SVGAGI. The trim removed 2 bases at V and 5 bases at J, leaving 7 bases unmatched. The CDR3 loop spans 15 amino acids.

The V gene is TRBV10-3, the J gene TRBJ1-3; no firm D call. Trimming left V 6 bases short and J 2 bases short, with 11 bases between. The CDR3 totals 14 residues. Germline V gene sequence: CDR1 ENHRY, CDR2 SYGVKD. CDR3 residues: CAIRAAVAGNTIYF. The CDR3 DNA follows: TGTGCCATCAGGGCGGCGGTCGCTGGAAACACCATATATTTT.

The rearrangement links TRBV30 to TRBJ1-1; D is perhaps TRBD1 (5 bases). Germline-derived CDR1 and CDR2 are GTSNPN and SVGIG (reference sequence). The germline V and J ends were trimmed by 2 bases and 5 bases, with 9 bases remaining between them. The CDR3 has 12 residues. The CDR3 nucleotides read TGTGCCTGGAGTCCAGGGTGGACTGAAGCTTTCTTT. It is translated as CAWSPGWTEAFF.

The chain recombines TRBV28 with TRBJ1-5; D remains ambiguous. This CDR3 has 15 amino acids. Per germline, CDR1 MDHEN and CDR2 SYDVKM. Trimming stripped 7 bases from V and 6 bases from J, with 19 bases between. CDR3 in DNA: TGTGCCAGCAAGCGGGTATTGGGTTCCCGTCAGCCCCAGCATTTT. This encodes CASKRVLGSRQPQHF.